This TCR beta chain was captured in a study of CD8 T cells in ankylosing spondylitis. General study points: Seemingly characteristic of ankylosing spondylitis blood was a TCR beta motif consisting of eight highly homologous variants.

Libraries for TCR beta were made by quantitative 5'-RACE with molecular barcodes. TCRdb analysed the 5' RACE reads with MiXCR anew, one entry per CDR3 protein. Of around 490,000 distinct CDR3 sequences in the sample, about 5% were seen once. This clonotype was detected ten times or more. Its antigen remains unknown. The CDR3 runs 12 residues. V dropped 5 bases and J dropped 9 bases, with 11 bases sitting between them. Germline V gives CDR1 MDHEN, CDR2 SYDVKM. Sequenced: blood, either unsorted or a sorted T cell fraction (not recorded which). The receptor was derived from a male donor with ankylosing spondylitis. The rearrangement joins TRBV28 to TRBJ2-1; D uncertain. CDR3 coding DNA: TGTGCCAGCAGTCCCTCCGAACTTGAGCAGTTCTTC. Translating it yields CASSPSELEQFF.